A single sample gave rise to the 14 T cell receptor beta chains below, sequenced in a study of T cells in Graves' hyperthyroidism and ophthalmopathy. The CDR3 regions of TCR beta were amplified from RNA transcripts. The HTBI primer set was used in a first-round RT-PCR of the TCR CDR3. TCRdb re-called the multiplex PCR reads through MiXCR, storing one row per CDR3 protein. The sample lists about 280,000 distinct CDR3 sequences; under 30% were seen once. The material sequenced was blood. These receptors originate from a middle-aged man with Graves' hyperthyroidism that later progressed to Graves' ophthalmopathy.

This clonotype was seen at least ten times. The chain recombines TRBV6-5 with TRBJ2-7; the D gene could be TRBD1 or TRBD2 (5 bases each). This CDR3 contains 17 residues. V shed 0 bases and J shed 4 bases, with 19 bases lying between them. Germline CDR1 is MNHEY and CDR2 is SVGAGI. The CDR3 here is CASSYSGVNSPMYEQYF. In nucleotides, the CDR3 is TGTGCCAGCAGTTACTCGGGGGTCAATTCCCCTATGTACGAGCAGTACTTC.

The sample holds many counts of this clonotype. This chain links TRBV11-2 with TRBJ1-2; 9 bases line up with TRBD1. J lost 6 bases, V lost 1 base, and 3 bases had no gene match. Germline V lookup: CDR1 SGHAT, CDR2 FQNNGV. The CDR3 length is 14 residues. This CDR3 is CASSLVGTGNGYTF. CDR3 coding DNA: TGTGCCAGCAGCTTAGTCGGGACAGGGAATGGCTACACCTTC.

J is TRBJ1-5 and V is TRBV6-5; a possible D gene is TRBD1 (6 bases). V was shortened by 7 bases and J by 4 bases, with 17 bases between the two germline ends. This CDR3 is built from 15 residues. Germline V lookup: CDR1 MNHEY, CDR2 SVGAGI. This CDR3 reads CASTWGQGGNQPQHF. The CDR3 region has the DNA TGTGCCAGCACTTGGGGGCAGGGCGGGAATCAGCCCCAGCATTTT.

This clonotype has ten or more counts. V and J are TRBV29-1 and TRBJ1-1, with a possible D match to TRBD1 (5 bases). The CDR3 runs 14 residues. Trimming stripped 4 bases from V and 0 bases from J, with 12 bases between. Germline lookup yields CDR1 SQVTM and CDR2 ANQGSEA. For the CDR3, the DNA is TGCAGCGTTGTGGGGGGGGATATGAACACTGAAGCTTTCTTT. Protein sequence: CSVVGGDMNTEAFF.

The CDR3: CASSLLSGGHTDTQYF. The CDR3 DNA is TGTGCCAGTAGTCTCCTTAGCGGGGGCCACACAGATACGCAGTATTTT. V and J are TRBV19 and TRBJ2-3; the match to TRBD2 covers 9 bases. Germline V lookup: CDR1 LNHDA, CDR2 SQIVND (reference sequence). The J segment lost 2 bases and the V segment lost 5 bases, leaving 8 bases of the junction unmatched. The CDR3 loop spans 16 amino acids.

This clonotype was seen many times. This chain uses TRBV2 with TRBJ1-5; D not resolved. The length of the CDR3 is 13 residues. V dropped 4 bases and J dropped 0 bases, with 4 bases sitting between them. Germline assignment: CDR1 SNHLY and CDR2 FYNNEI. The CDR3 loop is CASSGDSNQPQHF. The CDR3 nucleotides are TGTGCCAGCAGTGGGGATAGCAATCAGCCCCAGCATTTT.

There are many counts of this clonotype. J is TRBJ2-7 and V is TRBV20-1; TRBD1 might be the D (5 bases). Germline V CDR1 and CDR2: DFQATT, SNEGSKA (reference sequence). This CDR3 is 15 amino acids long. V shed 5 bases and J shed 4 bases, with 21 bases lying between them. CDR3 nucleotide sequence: TGCAGTGCTCCCAGTAGGCAGGGTTCTGCATACGAGCAGTACTTC. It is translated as CSAPSRQGSAYEQYF.

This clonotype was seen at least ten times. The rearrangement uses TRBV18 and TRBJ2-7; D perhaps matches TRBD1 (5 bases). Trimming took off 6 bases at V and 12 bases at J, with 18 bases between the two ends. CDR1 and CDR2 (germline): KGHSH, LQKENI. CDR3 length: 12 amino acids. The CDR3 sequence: CASSGLAQRGYF. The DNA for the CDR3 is TGTGCCAGCTCGGGTTTGGCTCAAAGGGGGTACTTC.

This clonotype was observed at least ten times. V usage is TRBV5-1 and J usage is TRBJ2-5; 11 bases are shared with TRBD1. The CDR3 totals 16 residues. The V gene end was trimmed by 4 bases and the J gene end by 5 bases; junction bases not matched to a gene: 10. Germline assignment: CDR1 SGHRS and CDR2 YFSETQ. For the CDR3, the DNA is TGCGCCAGCAGCAACGGACAGGGGGCCTCCCGGGAGACCCAGTACTTC. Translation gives CASSNGQGASRETQYF.

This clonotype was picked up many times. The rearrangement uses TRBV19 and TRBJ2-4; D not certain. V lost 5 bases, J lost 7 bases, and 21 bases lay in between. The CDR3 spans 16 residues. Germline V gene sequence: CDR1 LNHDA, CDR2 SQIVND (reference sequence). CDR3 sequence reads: CASSPPQSRSRNIQYF. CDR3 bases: TGTGCCAGTAGTCCCCCTCAGTCCCGATCGAGGAACATTCAGTACTTC.

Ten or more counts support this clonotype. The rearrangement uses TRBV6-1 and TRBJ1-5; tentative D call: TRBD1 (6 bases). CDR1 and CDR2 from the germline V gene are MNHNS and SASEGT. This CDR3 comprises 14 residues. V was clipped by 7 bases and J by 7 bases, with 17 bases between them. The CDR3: CASTTGGPGQPQHF. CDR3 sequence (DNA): TGTGCCAGCACCACCGGGGGCCCCGGGCAGCCCCAGCATTTT.

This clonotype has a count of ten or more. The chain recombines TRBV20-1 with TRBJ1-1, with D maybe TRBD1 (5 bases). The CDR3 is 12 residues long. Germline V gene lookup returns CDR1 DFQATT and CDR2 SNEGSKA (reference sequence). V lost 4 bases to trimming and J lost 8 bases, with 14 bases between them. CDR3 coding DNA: TGCAGTGCTATTGAACAGGAAACGGAAGCTTTCTTT. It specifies CSAIEQETEAFF.

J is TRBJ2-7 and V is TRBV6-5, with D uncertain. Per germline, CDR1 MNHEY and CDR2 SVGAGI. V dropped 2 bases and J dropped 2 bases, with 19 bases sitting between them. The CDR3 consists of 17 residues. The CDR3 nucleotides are TGTGCCAGCAGTTACCGCGGAACTTTTGCAGCCCCCTACGAGCAGTACTTC. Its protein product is CASSYRGTFAAPYEQYF.

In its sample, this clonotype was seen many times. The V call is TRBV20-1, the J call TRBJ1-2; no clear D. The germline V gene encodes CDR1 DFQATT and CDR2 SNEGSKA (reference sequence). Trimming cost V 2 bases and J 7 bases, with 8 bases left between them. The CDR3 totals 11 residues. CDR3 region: CSARSRTGYTF. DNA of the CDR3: TGCAGTGCTAGATCCAGAACTGGCTACACCTTC.